This TCR beta chain is drawn from a study of blood T cell repertoires in COVID-19 (dated by TCRdb to about 2020). Describing the broader study: Samples covering the acute and convalescent phases of COVID-19 were provided by collaborators in the United States, Italy and Spain. Sample metadata almost always included a de-identified subject ID, COVID-19 status, age in years and sex. Where HLA class I and class II types were available, the types were taken from metadata supplied by the sample provider, not from assay-based typing. The prospective study material was composed of cDNA or gDNA derived from T cells, B-cell-depleted T cells, or PBMCs. The repertoires were released in a freely available public database intended as a resource for research on the immune response to SARS-CoV-2. The dataset comprised deeply sampled blood TCRbeta repertoires from subjects exposed to, actively infected with, or recovered from COVID-19. Samples were obtained from the ongoing ImmuneRACE study (first 160 participants) and from 950 to 1,500 subjects provided by 6 global collaborators.

At the junction V is shortened by 6 bases and J by 3 bases; bases outside the gene matches: 6. The germline V gene yields SNHLY for CDR1 and FYNNEI for CDR2. Counted from cysteine to phenylalanine, this CDR3 has 15 amino acids. Only the CDR3 region is kept as DNA, spanning 45 bases read in frame from base 1. Study-level results and caveats: Clinical and demographic metadata were provided uncurated, with the amount varying by source and participant.

Collaborating institutions collected whole blood in K2EDTA tubes following their own protocols. For TCRbeta analysis, collaborators shipped samples as frozen whole blood, isolated PBMCs, or DNA extracted from either of those sample types. TCRbeta CDR3 regions were amplified from genomic DNA using the immunoSEQ Assay, a bias-controlled multiplex PCR. The published analysis was carried out like this. Within the assay, amplification of reference gene primers was used to estimate how many nucleated cells each sample contained. To quantify the absolute abundance of each unique TCRbeta CDR3 rearrangement, sequence reads were collapsed and filtered. For each sample, productive Simpson clonality was calculated as the square root of Simpson's diversity index over productive rearrangements. The source is immuneACCESS, and TCRdb retained only in-frame sequences with V and J called. Part of the clones is not carried over; for the studies checked, unresolved V genes explain less than half of this, and the remainder is unexplained. V, J and clone size derive from that table, while D and trimming were established from the DNA sequence. The sample table holds roughly 150,000 clones, of which about 90% were seen once. The ten largest clones capture about 5.7% of the sample.

This clone was found a few times. Its antigen is unknown. No per-base quality is available; no much larger clone lies one base away. This TCR came from a man older than 75 with acute or convalescent COVID-19. The chain uses TRBV2 and TRBJ2-2, with 8 central nucleotides matching TRBD2. Sequencing input: peripheral blood. The CDR3 loop reads CASSGSGRDTGELFF. Read as DNA, the sequence is TGTGCCAGCAGCGGGAGCGGGAGAGACACCGGGGAGCTGTTTTTT.